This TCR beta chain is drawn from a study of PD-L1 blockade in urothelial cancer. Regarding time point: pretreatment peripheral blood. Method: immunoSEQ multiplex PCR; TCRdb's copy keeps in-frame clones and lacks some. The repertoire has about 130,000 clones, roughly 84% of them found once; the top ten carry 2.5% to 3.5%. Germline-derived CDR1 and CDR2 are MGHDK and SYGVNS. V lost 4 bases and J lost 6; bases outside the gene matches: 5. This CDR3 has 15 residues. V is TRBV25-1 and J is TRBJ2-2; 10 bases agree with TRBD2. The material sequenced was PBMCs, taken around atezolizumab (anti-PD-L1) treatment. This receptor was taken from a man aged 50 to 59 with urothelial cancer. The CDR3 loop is CASSASGSKAGELFF. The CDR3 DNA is TGTGCCAGCAGTGCTAGCGGGAGTAAGGCCGGGGAGCTGTTTTTT.